The sequence of this T cell receptor beta chain was determined in a study of blood T cells in healthy people across ages. This clonotype was seen ten or more times. PCR was performed a second time for roughly 7 to 12 cycles using a sample-barcoded 5' primer and a J-beta primer mix. A single record per CDR3 protein comes from TCRdb applying MiXCR to the 5' RACE reads. The repertoire holds 630,000 or so distinct CDR3 sequences, with 25% to 35% as singletons. This sequence was found in a woman older than 75 in good health. Sequences were obtained from blood.

The CDR3 coding sequence is TGTGCCAGCAGCACCCAAACCTATGGCTACACCTTC. Its translation is CASSTQTYGYTF. This rearrangement joins TRBV7-9 to TRBJ1-2; D is ambiguous. Looked up from germline, CDR1 is SEHNR and CDR2 is FQNEAQ (reference sequence). This CDR3 has 12 residues. Between the trimmed V and J ends, which lost 5 bases and 4 bases, there was a span of 8 bases.